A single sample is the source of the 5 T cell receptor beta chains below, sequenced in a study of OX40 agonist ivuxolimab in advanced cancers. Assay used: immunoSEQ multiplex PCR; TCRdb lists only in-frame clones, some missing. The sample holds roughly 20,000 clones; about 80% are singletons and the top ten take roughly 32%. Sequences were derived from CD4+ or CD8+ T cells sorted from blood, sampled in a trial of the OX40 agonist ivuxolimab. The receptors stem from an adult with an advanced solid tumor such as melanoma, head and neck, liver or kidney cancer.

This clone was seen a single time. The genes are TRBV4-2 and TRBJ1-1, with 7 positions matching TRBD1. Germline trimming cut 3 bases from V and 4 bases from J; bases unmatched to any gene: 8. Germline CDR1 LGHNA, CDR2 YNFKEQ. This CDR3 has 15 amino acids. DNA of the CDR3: TGTGCCAGCAGCCAGGTACAGGGGCCTGGCACTGAAGCTTTCTTT. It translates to CASSQVQGPGTEAFF.

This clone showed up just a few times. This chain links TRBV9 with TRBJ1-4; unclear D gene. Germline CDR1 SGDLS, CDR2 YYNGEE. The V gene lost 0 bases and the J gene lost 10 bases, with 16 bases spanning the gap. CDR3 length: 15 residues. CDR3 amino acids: CASSVDGRPGGKLFF. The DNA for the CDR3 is TGTGCCAGCAGCGTAGACGGCCGCCCCGGTGGAAAACTGTTTTTT.

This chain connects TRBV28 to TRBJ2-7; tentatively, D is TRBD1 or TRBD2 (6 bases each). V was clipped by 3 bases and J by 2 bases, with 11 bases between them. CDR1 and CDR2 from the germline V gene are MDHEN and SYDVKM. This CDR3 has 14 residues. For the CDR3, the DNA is TGTGCCAGCAGTTTGATAGGGGGGCCCTACGAGCAGTACTTC. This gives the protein CASSLIGGPYEQYF.

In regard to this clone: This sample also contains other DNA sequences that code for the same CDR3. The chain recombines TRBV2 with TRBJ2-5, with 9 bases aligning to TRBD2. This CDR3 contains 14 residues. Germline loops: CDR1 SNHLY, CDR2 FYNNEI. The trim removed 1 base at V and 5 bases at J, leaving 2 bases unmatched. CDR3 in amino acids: CASSEGGGVETQYF. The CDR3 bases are TGTGCCAGCAGTGAAGGCGGGGGGGTGGAGACCCAGTACTTC.

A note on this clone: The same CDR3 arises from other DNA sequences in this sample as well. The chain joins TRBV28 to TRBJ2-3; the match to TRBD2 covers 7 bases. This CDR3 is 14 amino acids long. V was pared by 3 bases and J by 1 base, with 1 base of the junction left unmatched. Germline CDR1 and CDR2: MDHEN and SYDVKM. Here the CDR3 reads CASSFLAGTDTQYF. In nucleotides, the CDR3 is TGTGCCAGCAGTTTTCTAGCGGGCACAGATACGCAGTATTTT.